This T cell receptor (beta chain) was captured in a study of OX40 agonist ivuxolimab in advanced cancers. Study at large: With a range of roughly 20 to 80, age averaged approximately 64 years, and roughly 80% were male. General study findings and limits: Both blood CD4+ and CD8+ T cells showed clonal growth by week 6 at 0.1 to 3.0 mg/kg.

The CDR3 sequence is 13 residues long. Trimming pared 8 bases from V and 8 bases from J, leaving 18 bases between. CDR1 MDHEN and CDR2 SYDVKM come from the germline V gene. As regards this clone: Antigen specificity is unknown.

This table comes from immunoSEQ multiplex PCR, and its TCRdb copy is limited to in-frame clones, with some not included. The repertoire consists of 84,000 or so clones, with roughly 80% occurring once and the leading ten covering roughly 2.5%. Patients were ruled out by autoimmune disease history or systemic immunosuppression. This chain joins TRBV28 and TRBJ1-2; D perhaps matches TRBD1 (5 bases). The sequence derives from an adult with an advanced solid tumor such as melanoma, head and neck, liver or kidney cancer. The material sequenced was CD4+ or CD8+ T cells sorted from blood, taken in a trial of the OX40 agonist ivuxolimab. CDR3 in DNA: TGTGCCAGCGTCCGAGGGGAGCAGGTCGGCTACACCTTC. It is translated as CASVRGEQVGYTF.